A single sample is the source of the 18 T cell receptor beta chains below, sequenced in a study of early T cells in non-severe SARS-CoV-2 infection. TCRdb reprocessed the 5' RACE reads with MiXCR, giving one entry per CDR3 protein. The repertoire holds tens of thousands of distinct CDR3 sequences, with more than 9% as singletons. The material was whole blood, obtained at baseline. The receptor set was obtained from an adult who was a healthcare worker with PCR-confirmed SARS-CoV-2 infection or an uninfected control (not recorded which).

This clonotype was detected only a few times. The chain couples TRBV27 to TRBJ1-6, with D possibly matching TRBD1 (5 bases). The germline CDR1 and CDR2 sequences are MNHEY and SMNVEV (reference sequence). Trimming removed 5 bases from V and 10 bases from J, with 15 bases in between. The length of the CDR3 is 14 residues. CDR3 sequence reads: CASSEDWGPSPLHF. The DNA of the CDR3 is TGTGCCAGCAGTGAGGACTGGGGCCCATCACCCCTCCACTTT.

This sequence joins TRBV6-5 and TRBJ2-5; 8 bases fit TRBD2. CDR3 length equals 18 residues. Germline CDR1 is MNHEY and CDR2 is SVGAGI. Germline trimming cut 5 bases from V and 0 bases from J; bases unmatched to any gene: 14. CDR3 bases: TGTGCCAGCAGTGCCTTTGGTAGCGGGGTAGGGTACCAAGAGACCCAGTACTTC. This translates into CASSAFGSGVGYQETQYF.

There are a few counts of this clonotype. The rearrangement joins TRBV18 to TRBJ2-7; 8 nucleotides match TRBD1. The CDR3 is made up of 14 amino acids. V shed 3 bases, J shed 5 bases, and the junction held 6 bases outside the gene matches. Germline V gives CDR1 KGHSH, CDR2 LQKENI. CDR3 loop: CASSPGTGVNEQYF. For the CDR3, the DNA is TGTGCCAGCTCACCCGGGACAGGAGTTAACGAGCAGTACTTC.

This clonotype turned up a few times. V usage is TRBV2 and J usage is TRBJ2-1; the D is unclear. Trimming left V 3 bases short and J 0 bases short, with 12 bases between. The CDR3 consists of 16 residues. From germline, CDR1 is SNHLY and CDR2 FYNNEI. CDR3 coding DNA: TGTGCCAGCAGTGAGGGTTGGCAGGTCTCCTACAATGAGCAGTTCTTC. Its translation: CASSEGWQVSYNEQFF.

This clonotype has at least ten counts. The genes are TRBV11-2 and TRBJ2-3; 11 nucleotides line up with TRBD2. The germline V gene has CDR1 SGHAT and CDR2 FQNNGV. Trimming removed 4 bases from V and 3 bases from J; junction bases left unmatched: 15. The CDR3 sequence is 19 residues long. The CDR3 reads CASSSRLAGSQRGTDTQYF. Here the CDR3 DNA reads TGTGCCAGCAGCTCCCGACTAGCGGGATCCCAACGAGGGACAGATACGCAGTATTTT.

This clonotype was counted only a few times. This chain uses TRBV2 with TRBJ1-5; TRBD1 agrees at 9 bases. Germline CDR1 SNHLY, CDR2 FYNNEI. The CDR3 extends over 13 amino acids. V shed 4 bases and J 6 bases; nucleotides not matched to a gene: 1. The CDR3 sequence is CASSVTGGQPQHF. DNA of the CDR3: TGTGCCAGCAGTGTGACAGGGGGTCAGCCCCAGCATTTT. Drawing the rest from reference TRBV2 and TRBJ1-5, the complete variable domain is EPEVTQTPSHQVTQMGQEVILRCVPISNHLYFYWYRQILGQKVEFLVSFYNNEISEKSEIFDDQFSVERPDGSNFTLKIRSTKLEDSAMYFCASSVTGGQPQHFGDGTRLSIL.

This clonotype was counted many times. J is TRBJ2-1 and V is TRBV7-6, with D perhaps given as TRBD1 or TRBD2 (5 bases each). V was pared by 5 bases and J by 2 bases, with 19 bases between. CDR1 and CDR2 (germline): SGHVS, FNYEAQ. CDR3 length equals 17 residues. CDR3: CASSPRTMRGAYNEQFF. The CDR3 DNA sequence: TGTGCCAGCAGCCCCCGTACCATGCGAGGGGCCTACAATGAGCAGTTCTTC.

The chain uses TRBV7-6 and TRBJ2-1, with 7 bases matching TRBD2. The J segment lost 8 bases and the V segment lost 4 bases, leaving 8 bases of the junction unmatched. Germline V gene sequence: CDR1 SGHVS, CDR2 FNYEAQ. The CDR3 extends over 14 amino acids. For the CDR3, the DNA is TGTGCCAGCAGCTCACGGCGGGAGAACCATGAGCAGTTCTTC. Translated: CASSSRRENHEQFF.

This clonotype was counted only a few times. This sequence joins TRBV5-1 and TRBJ2-3; D is uncertain. The CDR3 is 16 amino acids. Germline CDR1 is SGHRS and CDR2 is YFSETQ. Trimming took 0 bases from V and 2 from J, leaving 13 bases between them. The CDR3 spells CASSLDPDLLTDTQYF. In DNA, the CDR3 is TGCGCCAGCAGCTTGGACCCAGACCTCCTCACAGATACGCAGTATTTT.

There are a few counts of this clonotype. J is TRBJ2-1 and V is TRBV7-3, with 9 bases aligning to TRBD2. The trim removed 4 bases at V and 8 bases at J, leaving 6 bases unmatched. The CDR3 runs 14 residues. Germline V gene sequence: CDR1 SGHTA, CDR2 FQGTGA. CDR3 loop: CASSSGLAGDEQFF. The CDR3, as DNA: TGTGCCAGCAGCTCGGGACTAGCTGGCGATGAGCAGTTCTTC.

The chain employs TRBV2 and TRBJ2-2; TRBD2 is a possible D gene (5 bases). There are 13 residues in the CDR3. V was clipped by 4 bases and J by 4 bases, with 7 bases between them. The germline V gene has CDR1 SNHLY and CDR2 FYNNEI. The CDR3 sequence is CASSGGFTGELFF. CDR3 sequence (DNA): TGTGCCAGCAGTGGAGGGTTCACCGGGGAGCTGTTTTTT.

This clonotype was recorded many times. This chain uses TRBV7-9 with TRBJ2-7; 13 nucleotides match TRBD2. The CDR3 is 15 amino acids. Looked up from germline, CDR1 is SEHNR and CDR2 is FQNEAQ (reference sequence). The V segment lost 8 bases and the J segment 5 bases; nucleotides outside the gene matches: 9. DNA for the CDR3: TGTGCCAGCTCCCCAGAGGGACTAGCGGGACACGAGCAGTACTTC. It translates to CASSPEGLAGHEQYF.

This clonotype was detected ten times or more. For the CDR3, the DNA is TGTGCCAGCAGGACCCAAGGGGGACAAAACTATGGCTACACCTTC. It yields the protein CASRTQGGQNYGYTF. This chain connects TRBV27 to TRBJ1-2; D might be TRBD1 (6 bases). Germline CDR1 is MNHEY and CDR2 is SMNVEV (reference sequence). The CDR3 length is 15 residues. Trimming stripped 6 bases from V and 2 bases from J, with 16 bases between.

This clonotype showed up many times. The chain couples TRBV20-1 to TRBJ2-7; 8 bases line up with TRBD1. The CDR3 is 12 residues long. V lost 3 bases and J lost 5; bases outside the gene matches: 3. CDR1 and CDR2 from the germline V gene are DFQATT and SNEGSKA (reference sequence). In DNA, the CDR3 is TGCAGTGCTAGTCGACAGGGGAACGAGCAGTACTTC. The encoded protein is CSASRQGNEQYF.

This clonotype was detected many times. V and J are TRBV2 and TRBJ1-5; D gene ambiguous. Between the trimmed V and J ends, which lost 4 bases and 7 bases, there was a span of 11 bases. In germline, CDR1 is SNHLY, CDR2 FYNNEI. The CDR3 has 13 residues. CDR3 nucleotide sequence: TGTGCCAGCAGTGTACTGACTAAACAGCCCCAGCATTTT. Translated, it gives CASSVLTKQPQHF.

This clonotype was seen more than once but under ten times. The chain carries TRBV20-1 and TRBJ2-1, with 8 bases matching TRBD1. This CDR3 spans 15 amino acids. With V trimmed by 6 bases and J by 6 bases, 13 bases remained unmatched. The V gene's germline CDR1 is DFQATT and CDR2 SNEGSKA (reference sequence). The CDR3 DNA follows: TGCAGTGCGGATAGCACGGGACAGGTTTCCAATGAGCAGTTCTTC. It is translated as CSADSTGQVSNEQFF.

This chain connects TRBV6-1 to TRBJ2-3, with 10 bases lining up with TRBD2. Germline values: CDR1 MNHNS, CDR2 SASEGT. CDR3 length equals 17 residues. V lost 4 bases to trimming and J lost 0 bases; unmatched junction nucleotides: 7. Here the CDR3 DNA reads TGTGCCAGCAGTGTAAGGACTAGCGGAGGGAGCACAGATACGCAGTATTTT. It codes for CASSVRTSGGSTDTQYF.

The gene calls are TRBV7-8 and TRBJ1-1; D not resolved. Germline-derived CDR1 and CDR2 are SGHVS and FQNEAQ. The V gene lost 5 bases and the J gene lost 7 bases, with 14 bases spanning the gap. This CDR3 is built from 13 residues. In DNA, the CDR3 is TGTGCCAGCAGCCTAGATAGGACCCGTGAAGCTTTCTTT. Translating gives CASSLDRTREAFF.